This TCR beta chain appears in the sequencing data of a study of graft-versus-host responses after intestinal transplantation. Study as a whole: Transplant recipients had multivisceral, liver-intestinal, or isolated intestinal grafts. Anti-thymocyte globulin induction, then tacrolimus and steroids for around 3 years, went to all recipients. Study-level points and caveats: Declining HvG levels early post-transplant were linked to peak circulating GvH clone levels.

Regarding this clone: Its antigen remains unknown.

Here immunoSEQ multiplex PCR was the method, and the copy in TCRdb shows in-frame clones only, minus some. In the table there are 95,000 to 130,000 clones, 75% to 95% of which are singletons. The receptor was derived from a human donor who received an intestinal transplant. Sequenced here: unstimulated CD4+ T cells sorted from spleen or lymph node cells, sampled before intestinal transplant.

This CDR3 is CASSLSASGRANEQFF. In DNA form, the CDR3 reads TGTGCCAGCAGTTTGTCGGCTAGCGGGAGGGCCAATGAGCAGTTCTTC. V usage is TRBV28 and J usage is TRBJ2-1, with 12 bases that match TRBD2. This CDR3 has 16 amino acids. Trimming at V came to 3 bases and at J to 6 bases, leaving 6 bases not matched to a gene. Looked up from germline, CDR1 is MDHEN and CDR2 is SYDVKM.